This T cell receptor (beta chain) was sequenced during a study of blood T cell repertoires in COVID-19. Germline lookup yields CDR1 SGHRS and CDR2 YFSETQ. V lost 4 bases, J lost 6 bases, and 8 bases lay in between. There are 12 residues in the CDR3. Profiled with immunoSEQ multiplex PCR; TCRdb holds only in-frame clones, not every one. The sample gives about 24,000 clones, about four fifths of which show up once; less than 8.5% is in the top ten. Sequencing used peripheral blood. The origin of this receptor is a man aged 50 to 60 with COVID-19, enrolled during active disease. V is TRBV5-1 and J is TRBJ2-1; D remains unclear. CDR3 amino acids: CASSLSSNEQFF. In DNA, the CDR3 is TGCGCCAGCAGCCTGTCTTCCAATGAGCAGTTCTTC.